The 13 T cell receptor beta chains presented below share a single source sample, sequenced in a study of early T cells in non-severe SARS-CoV-2 infection. TCRdb passed the 5' RACE reads through MiXCR, listing each CDR3 protein once. The sample yields roughly 93,000 distinct CDR3 sequences, about 15% seen once. The sample was whole blood. The receptors were sampled from an adult who was a healthcare worker with PCR-confirmed SARS-CoV-2 infection or an uninfected control (not recorded which).

This chain links TRBV19 with TRBJ2-1, with TRBD2 matching over 11 bases. There are 17 residues in the CDR3. The V and J ends lost 3 bases and 2 bases, in that order; junction bases with no gene match: 6. Germline V lookup: CDR1 LNHDA, CDR2 SQIVND (reference sequence). CDR3 sequence: CASSIKLAGVTYNEQFF. CDR3 coding DNA: TGTGCCAGTAGTATCAAACTAGCGGGGGTTACCTACAATGAGCAGTTCTTC. Variable domain in full (rest from reference TRBV19 and TRBJ2-1): DGGITQSPKYLFRKEGQNVTLSCEQNLNHDAMYWYRQDPGQGLRLIYYSQIVNDFQKGDIAEGYSVSREKKESFPLTVTSAQKNPTAFYLCASSIKLAGVTYNEQFFGPGTRLTVL.

To note about this clonotype: This clone may be a read error of a much larger clone one base away. V usage is TRBV12-3 or TRBV12-4 and J usage is TRBJ2-1; D may be TRBD1 or TRBD2 (5 bases each). This CDR3 has 12 amino acids. CDR3: CASRGTENELFF. The CDR3 region has the DNA TGTGCCAGCAGGGGGACGGAAAATGAGCTGTTCTTC.

This clonotype was seen a few times. This chain connects TRBV6-2 or TRBV6-3 to TRBJ1-1; D ambiguous. Germline V gene sequence: CDR1 MNHEY, CDR2 SVGEGT. V was pared by 2 bases and J by 1 base, with 5 bases between. The CDR3 extends over 13 amino acids. CDR3 sequence (DNA): TGTGCCAGCAGTTACGTGGAGAACACTGAAGCTTTCTTT. Its translation: CASSYVENTEAFF.

V usage is TRBV9 and J usage is TRBJ1-6; no reliable D call. V was clipped by 7 bases and J by 9 bases, with 11 bases between them. Germline V gene lookup returns CDR1 SGDLS and CDR2 YYNGEE. The length of the CDR3 is 12 residues. CDR3 amino acids: CASGGAPSPLHF. For the CDR3, the DNA is TGTGCCAGCGGAGGAGCCCCTTCACCCCTCCACTTT.

In this sample, this clonotype turned up a few times. This sequence joins TRBV6-1 and TRBJ1-5; the D gene is possibly TRBD1 (5 bases). V was clipped by 8 bases and J by 0 bases, with 11 bases between them. This CDR3 is built from 14 residues. CDR1 is MNHNS, CDR2 SASEGT, per germline. The DNA for the CDR3 is TGTGCCAGCGACAGTTGGAATAGCAATCAGCCCCAGCATTTT. Translated: CASDSWNSNQPQHF.

This clonotype has more than one count but fewer than ten. The chain employs TRBV20-1 and TRBJ2-3; D may match TRBD1 or TRBD2 (6 bases each). V was shortened by 4 bases and J by 2 bases, with 13 bases between the two germline ends. This CDR3 region has 14 residues. Per germline, CDR1 DFQATT and CDR2 SNEGSKA (reference sequence). Here the CDR3 reads CSAKEGGLTDTQYF. The CDR3 bases are TGCAGTGCTAAGGAGGGGGGCCTCACAGATACGCAGTATTTT.

V and J are TRBV7-8 and TRBJ2-7; tentatively, D is TRBD1 or TRBD2 (5 bases each). Germline V gives CDR1 SGHVS, CDR2 FQNEAQ. The V end was cut by 1 base, the J end by 7 bases, with 11 bases between. The CDR3 is 13 amino acids. The CDR3 region is CASSLVRGVEQYV. CDR3 nucleotides: TGTGCCAGCAGCTTAGTGAGGGGAGTGGAGCAGTACGTC.

This clonotype was observed a handful of times. V gene TRBV10-3 combines with J gene TRBJ2-3; the D gene is possibly TRBD1 (6 bases). V dropped 3 bases and J dropped 4 bases, with 14 bases sitting between them. CDR3 length: 15 residues. Germline values: CDR1 ENHRY, CDR2 SYGVKD. CDR3 nucleotides: TGTGCCATCAGTGATGCAGGGGCTGGTGCAGATACGCAGTATTTT. It codes for CAISDAGAGADTQYF.

This clonotype has more than one count but fewer than ten. J is TRBJ2-7 and V is TRBV5-8, with D possibly TRBD2 on 5 matching bases. Per germline, CDR1 SGHTS and CDR2 YDEGEE. This CDR3 has 13 residues. V was pared by 4 bases and J by 5 bases, with 13 bases between. CDR3: CASSRRGRNEQYV. In DNA form, the CDR3 reads TGTGCCAGCAGCCGCCGGGGAAGGAACGAGCAGTACGTC.

At least ten counts were recorded for this clonotype. The chain combines TRBV7-9 with TRBJ2-1; 10 bases map to TRBD2. The trim removed 4 bases at V and 2 bases at J, leaving 5 bases unmatched. Germline V lookup: CDR1 SEHNR, CDR2 FQNEAQ (reference sequence). This CDR3 has 16 residues. The CDR3 protein is CASSSLAGETYNEQFF. The CDR3 DNA sequence: TGTGCCAGCAGCTCTCTAGCGGGGGAGACCTACAATGAGCAGTTCTTC.

V and J are TRBV2 and TRBJ2-2; no definite D call. Looked up from germline, CDR1 is SNHLY and CDR2 is FYNNEI. V lost 0 bases to trimming and J lost 5 bases, with 10 bases between them. The CDR3 contains 15 residues. The CDR3 DNA sequence: TGTGCCAGCAGTGAAGCGCTTCTGGGAACCGGGGAGCTGTTTTTT. Protein: CASSEALLGTGELFF.

This clonotype was found a few times. The rearrangement joins TRBV6-2 or TRBV6-3 to TRBJ2-7; weak D call: TRBD1 (6 bases). Germline V gene sequence: CDR1 MNHEY, CDR2 SVGEGT. CDR3 length: 14 residues. V was trimmed by 6 bases and J by 2 bases, leaving 14 bases between them. The CDR3 nucleotides read TGTGCCAGCAGGGATCGGGACAAACCCTACGAGCAGTACGTC. Protein product: CASRDRDKPYEQYV.

This clonotype was seen once. The chain uses TRBV2 and TRBJ1-3; the D gene is possibly TRBD1 (6 bases). V was cut by 4 bases and J by 4 bases, with 14 bases left in between. The CDR3 is 15 amino acids. Looked up from germline, CDR1 is SNHLY and CDR2 is FYNNEI. CDR3 sequence reads: CASSAEQGGGNTIYF. The CDR3 DNA is TGTGCCAGCAGTGCCGAACAGGGTGGAGGAAACACCATATATTTT.